These 32 T cell receptor beta chains came from one sample sequenced in a study of CD8+ T cells in alopecia areata (dated by TCRdb to the late 2010s). Libraries were built with the immunoSEQ multiplex PCR assay. RNA was extracted from all samples and reverse transcribed into cDNA, which served as template for TCR sequencing. TCRdb took this table from immuneACCESS and kept in-frame rearrangements with V and J called. Such tables lack part of the clones; where checked against another copy, unresolved V genes explain under half of the gap, and the rest is unexplained. A total of about 98,000 clones appear in this sample, 35% to 45% of them only once. Clones ranked in the top ten supply around 0.8% of the sample. Sequenced input: CD4+ T cells sorted from blood. The receptors stem from a human donor with alopecia areata.

This chain connects TRBV30 to TRBJ1-1; 7 positions match TRBD1. The CDR3 is 13 amino acids. Germline V gene lookup returns CDR1 GTSNPN and CDR2 SVGIG (reference sequence). V lost 3 bases, J lost 2 bases, and 3 bases stayed unmatched. DNA for the CDR3: TGTGCCTGGAGGGCAGGGGGAAACACTGAAGCTTTCTTT. This gives the protein CAWRAGGNTEAFF.

The V gene is TRBV30, the J gene TRBJ2-1; TRBD2 matches 7 bases. The germline CDR1 and CDR2 sequences are GTSNPN and SVGIG (reference sequence). The CDR3 is made up of 12 amino acids. With V trimmed by 7 bases and J by 2 bases, 2 bases remained unmatched. The CDR3 spells CASSGAYNEQFF. CDR3 nucleotide sequence: TGTGCCTCTAGCGGAGCCTACAATGAGCAGTTCTTC.

The gene calls are TRBV11-2 and TRBJ2-3, with D possibly TRBD2 on 7 matching bases. The ends were cut back, 3 bases at V and 5 bases at J, with 12 bases in the middle. This CDR3 has 14 residues. Germline loops: CDR1 SGHAT, CDR2 FQNNGV. CDR3: CASSLGRGRDTQYF. Here the CDR3 DNA reads TGTGCCAGCAGCTTGGGGAGGGGGAGAGATACGCAGTATTTT. Full variable domain (remainder filled in from reference TRBV11-2 and TRBJ2-3): EAGVAQSPRYKIIEKRQSVAFWCNPISGHATLYWYQQILGQGPKLLIQFQNNGVVDDSQLPKDRFSAERLKGVDSTLKIQPAKLEDSAVYLCASSLGRGRDTQYFGPGTRLTVL.

The chain joins TRBV7-2 to TRBJ2-3; TRBD2 matches at 8 bases. Germline loops: CDR1 SGHTA, CDR2 FQGNSA. The length of the CDR3 is 12 residues. The trim removed 5 bases at V and 14 bases at J, leaving 9 bases unmatched. The DNA for the CDR3 is TGTGCCAGCAGCGCACTAGCGGACTGTCCGTATTTT. Its protein product is CASSALADCPYF.

The chain is built from TRBV29-1 and TRBJ2-5; 10 bases fit TRBD1. CDR3 length: 13 amino acids. CDR1 and CDR2 from the germline V gene are SQVTM and ANQGSEA. The V segment lost 6 bases and the J segment 5 bases; nucleotides outside the gene matches: 6. CDR3 amino acids: CSVVTGGGETQYF. In DNA, the CDR3 is TGCAGCGTCGTGACAGGGGGCGGGGAGACCCAGTACTTC.

The chain joins TRBV29-1 to TRBJ2-1; 8 bases align to TRBD2. The V gene end was trimmed by 6 bases and the J gene end by 4 bases; junction bases not matched to a gene: 5. The CDR3 has 13 residues. Germline V CDR1 and CDR2: SQVTM, ANQGSEA. The DNA for the CDR3 is TGCAGCGTAGCGGGGGTAAATTACAATGAGCAGTTCTTC. Residues: CSVAGVNYNEQFF.

In this sample, this clone turned up a few times. The rearrangement links TRBV29-1 to TRBJ2-1, with 13 bases lining up with TRBD2. The V gene end was trimmed by 0 bases and the J gene end by 0 bases; junction bases not matched to a gene: 5. In germline, CDR1 is SQVTM, CDR2 ANQGSEA. The CDR3 has 18 amino acids. Written as DNA, the CDR3 is TGCAGCGTTGAAGATCCCCGGACTAGCGGGAGCTCCTACAATGAGCAGTTCTTC. Translated: CSVEDPRTSGSSYNEQFF.

V gene TRBV5-1 combines with J gene TRBJ2-7; D is unresolved. V lost 1 base and J 2 bases, leaving 19 bases between the germline ends. The CDR3 runs 17 residues. Germline V CDR1 and CDR2: SGHRS, YFSETQ. This CDR3 reads CASSLKSTGDWPYEQYF. In DNA form, the CDR3 reads TGCGCCAGCAGCTTGAAGTCTACGGGCGACTGGCCCTACGAGCAGTACTTC.

The chain couples TRBV6-5 to TRBJ2-5; D is uncertain. The V end was cut by 8 bases, the J end by 1 base, with 14 bases between. Germline V gene data show CDR1 as MNHEY and CDR2 as SVGAGI. This CDR3 has 14 residues. The CDR3 DNA reads as TGTGCCAGCGCCAAAAGGGTTGCCCAAGAGACCCAGTACTTC. This encodes CASAKRVAQETQYF.

The table lists this clone with a count of one. This rearrangement joins TRBV28 to TRBJ2-7; tentatively, D is TRBD1 or TRBD2 (7 bases each). This CDR3 has 15 amino acids. With 3 bases removed from V and 1 base from J, the gap between germline ends came to 13 bases. Germline CDR1 and CDR2: MDHEN and SYDVKM. The CDR3 DNA reads as TGTGCCAGCAGTTTTCCGCAGGGGGGGTCCTACGAGCAGTACTTC. Amino acid sequence: CASSFPQGGSYEQYF.

The gene calls are TRBV13 and TRBJ1-5; D is uncertain. CDR3 length: 13 amino acids. With 5 bases removed from V and 2 bases from J, the gap between germline ends came to 7 bases. The germline gives CDR1 PRHDT, CDR2 FYEKMQ (reference sequence). The CDR3 nucleotides read TGTGCCAGCAGCCGGAGGGGCAATCAGCCCCAGCATTTT. Amino acid sequence: CASSRRGNQPQHF.

The chain employs TRBV25-1 and TRBJ2-1; TRBD2 agrees at 15 bases. J lost 4 bases, V lost 2 bases, and 3 bases had no gene match. Germline V lookup: CDR1 MGHDK, CDR2 SYGVNS. This CDR3 comprises 17 residues. The CDR3 sequence is CASSEGLAGGRYNEQFF. CDR3 nucleotides: TGTGCCAGCAGTGAAGGACTAGCGGGAGGGAGGTACAATGAGCAGTTCTTC.

The chain uses TRBV10-3 and TRBJ2-4; D might be TRBD2 (6 bases). This CDR3 has 20 residues. Trimming took off 4 bases at V and 1 base at J, with 26 bases between the two ends. In germline, CDR1 is ENHRY, CDR2 SYGVKD. The DNA for the CDR3 is TGTGCCATCAGTGCCCCCCCGCCGGGGCGCGGGGAGGTGGCCAAAAACATTCAGTACTTC. Translated: CAISAPPPGRGEVAKNIQYF.

The J gene is TRBJ2-1, the V gene TRBV30, with 12 bases identical to TRBD2. The germline gives CDR1 GTSNPN, CDR2 SVGIG (reference sequence). CDR3 size: 16 residues. After removal of 2 bases from V and 10 bases from J, the junction contained 12 bases not matched to a gene. The CDR3 DNA sequence: TGTGCCTGGAGTTCCCACCTCCTAGCGGGGGGGACAGAGCAGTTCTTC. The encoded protein is CAWSSHLLAGGTEQFF.

The gene calls are TRBV5-1 and TRBJ2-5; maybe TRBD1 (5 bases). Germline assignment: CDR1 SGHRS and CDR2 YFSETQ. The germline V and J ends were trimmed by 0 bases and 6 bases, with 12 bases remaining between them. This CDR3 region has 14 residues. This chain's CDR3 is CASSLEGSTKTQYF. CDR3 coding DNA: TGCGCCAGCAGCTTGGAGGGGTCTACCAAGACCCAGTACTTC.

V and J are TRBV15 and TRBJ2-1, with 8 bases fitting TRBD1. Trimming took 6 bases from V and 1 from J; bases not matched to a gene: 8. The CDR3 length is 16 residues. Per germline, CDR1 LNHNV and CDR2 YYDKDF (reference sequence). The CDR3 DNA is TGTGCCACCAGGGCGACAAGGGACAGGTCCTACAATGAGCAGTTCTTC. Its protein product is CATRATRDRSYNEQFF.

This clone was counted once. The chain has TRBV29-1 and TRBJ1-1, with TRBD1 as a possible D gene (6 bases). The V and J ends lost 6 bases and 5 bases respectively, with 13 bases between them. The CDR3 is 12 residues long. The germline V gene encodes CDR1 SQVTM and CDR2 ANQGSEA. Here the CDR3 reads CSVEGVRTEAFF. CDR3 nucleotide sequence: TGCAGCGTCGAGGGGGTGCGTACTGAAGCTTTCTTT.

This sequence joins TRBV2 and TRBJ2-7; no reliable D call. Trimming left V 5 bases short and J 6 bases short, with 8 bases between. The V gene's germline CDR1 is SNHLY and CDR2 FYNNEI. The CDR3 contains 11 residues. The CDR3 sequence: CASSFDGEQYF. The CDR3, as DNA: TGTGCCAGCAGTTTCGACGGCGAGCAGTACTTC.

The chain couples TRBV30 to TRBJ2-3; TRBD2 matches 8 bases. There are 15 residues in the CDR3. Germline CDR1 GTSNPN, CDR2 SVGIG (reference sequence). Trimming took 4 bases from V and 4 from J; bases not matched to a gene: 10. The CDR3 loop is CAWTLLGRGADTQYF. CDR3 nucleotides: TGTGCCTGGACCCTACTCGGGCGGGGGGCAGATACGCAGTATTTT.

The CDR3 nucleotides are TGTGCCAGCAGCTTAGCAAGTATGGCTATCGAAGAGACCCAGTACTTC. Amino acid sequence: CASSLASMAIEETQYF. V and J are TRBV7-2 and TRBJ2-5; no reliable D call. Germline assignment: CDR1 SGHTA and CDR2 FQGNSA. CDR3 size: 16 residues. The V and J ends lost 0 bases and 3 bases respectively, with 14 bases between them.

The chain has TRBV28 and TRBJ1-2, with no clear D. V lost 3 bases and J lost 8, with 10 bases in between. Germline CDR1 MDHEN, CDR2 SYDVKM. CDR3 length equals 12 residues. The DNA for the CDR3 is TGTGCCAGCAGTTTTGGCCAGTGGGGCTACACCTTC. Translating it yields CASSFGQWGYTF.

This clone was counted once. J is TRBJ2-5 and V is TRBV15, with TRBD2 identical over 8 bases. The junction had 5 bases not matched to a gene; V was cut back by 0 bases and J by 2 bases. CDR1 and CDR2 (germline): LNHNV, YYDKDF (reference sequence). The CDR3 consists of 16 residues. The CDR3 DNA follows: TGTGCCACCAGCAGAGAGATTAGCGGGGCACAAGAGACCCAGTACTTC. It specifies CATSREISGAQETQYF.

The V and J genes are TRBV27 and TRBJ2-1; 8 bases are a match to TRBD2. This CDR3 has 15 residues. The germline CDR1 and CDR2 sequences are MNHEY and SMNVEV (reference sequence). V dropped 5 bases and J dropped 3; count of bases not matched to a gene: 6. CDR3 coding DNA: TGTGCCAGCAGTCCCACTAGCGGATTCTACAATGAGCAGTTCTTC. It specifies CASSPTSGFYNEQFF.

This chain uses TRBV7-2 with TRBJ2-1; 7 nucleotides line up with TRBD2. The CDR3 sequence is 16 residues long. Trimming removed 1 base from V and 3 bases from J; junction bases left unmatched: 6. Germline V lookup: CDR1 SGHTA, CDR2 FQGNSA. The CDR3 DNA reads as TGTGCCAGCAGCTTAGTGGGCGGGAGAAGCTACAATGAGCAGTTCTTC. Its translation is CASSLVGGRSYNEQFF.

The V call is TRBV29-1, the J call TRBJ2-1; D might be TRBD1 or TRBD2, each matching 5 bases. V was shortened by 7 bases and J by 0 bases, with 13 bases between the two germline ends. This CDR3 has 14 residues. Germline V gene lookup returns CDR1 SQVTM and CDR2 ANQGSEA. This CDR3 is CSASRDPSYNEQFF. CDR3 coding DNA: TGCAGCGCTTCCCGGGACCCCTCCTACAATGAGCAGTTCTTC.

This chain joins TRBV25-1 and TRBJ2-1; D uncertain. This CDR3 spans 15 amino acids. The germline CDR1 and CDR2 sequences are MGHDK and SYGVNS. Trimming removed 6 bases at V and 5 bases at J, with 17 bases between. The CDR3 region has the DNA TGTGCCAGCAGCCCACGACCGGCAGTGAACAATGAGCAGTTCTTC. This encodes CASSPRPAVNNEQFF.

This clone has just a few counts. The chain uses TRBV2 and TRBJ1-1, with D hard to call. Trimming left V 9 bases short and J 0 bases short, with 5 bases between. There are 11 residues in the CDR3. The germline V gene encodes CDR1 SNHLY and CDR2 FYNNEI. CDR3 sequence reads: CASVMNTEAFF. The CDR3 DNA reads TGTGCCAGTGTAATGAACACTGAAGCTTTCTTT.

This clone was detected once. The rearrangement uses TRBV5-1 and TRBJ2-3; D is perhaps TRBD2 (6 bases). Germline V gives CDR1 SGHRS, CDR2 YFSETQ. The CDR3 runs to 15 residues. Trimming pared 0 bases from V and 2 bases from J, leaving 10 bases between. The CDR3: CASSLDGTSTDTQYF. CDR3 in DNA: TGCGCCAGCAGCTTGGATGGGACTTCCACAGATACGCAGTATTTT.

On this clone: Additional DNA sequences in this sample encode the identical CDR3. The rearrangement joins TRBV29-1 to TRBJ2-5, with 10 bases that match TRBD1. The CDR3 contains 14 residues. Germline lookup yields CDR1 SQVTM and CDR2 ANQGSEA. Trimming at V came to 3 bases and at J to 2 bases, leaving 3 bases not matched to a gene. The CDR3, as DNA: TGCAGCGTTGAGGGGGACAGGGGACAAGAGACCCAGTACTTC. Amino acid sequence: CSVEGDRGQETQYF.

This chain uses TRBV29-1 with TRBJ2-7; 7 positions agree with TRBD2. Germline CDR1 is SQVTM and CDR2 is ANQGSEA. Losses at the gene ends were 8 bases for V and 2 bases for J; bases not matched to a gene: 6. The CDR3 extends over 12 amino acids. The DNA for the CDR3 is TGCAGCACCGGGGAGGGTACCTACGAGCAGTACTTC. The encoded protein is CSTGEGTYEQYF.

This clone showed up just a few times. V gene TRBV4-1 combines with J gene TRBJ2-4; no definite D call. The CDR3 has 14 amino acids. Per the germline V gene, CDR1 is MGHRA and CDR2 is YSYEKL. V lost 4 bases, J lost 7 bases, and 14 bases lay in between. CDR3 residues: CASSPLPLRNIQYF. The CDR3 DNA follows: TGCGCCAGCAGCCCCCTCCCACTTCGGAACATTCAGTACTTC.

This clone turned up a few times. CDR3 coding DNA: TGTGCCTTCCGGGACTACTCCTACAATGAGCAGTTCTTC. Translation gives CAFRDYSYNEQFF. This chain uses TRBV2 with TRBJ2-1, with 7 bases aligning to TRBD2. Germline loops: CDR1 SNHLY, CDR2 FYNNEI. V lost 11 bases and J lost 0; bases outside the gene matches: 4. CDR3 length: 13 amino acids.